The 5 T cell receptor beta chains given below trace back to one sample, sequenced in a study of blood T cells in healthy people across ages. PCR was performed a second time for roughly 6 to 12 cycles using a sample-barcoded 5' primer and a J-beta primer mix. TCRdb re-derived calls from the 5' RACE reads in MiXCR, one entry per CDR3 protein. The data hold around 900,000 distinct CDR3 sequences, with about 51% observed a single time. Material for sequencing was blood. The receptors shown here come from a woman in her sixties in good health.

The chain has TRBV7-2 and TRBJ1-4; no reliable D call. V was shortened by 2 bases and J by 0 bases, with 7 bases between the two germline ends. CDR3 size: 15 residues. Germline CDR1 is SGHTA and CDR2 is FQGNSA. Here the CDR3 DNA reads TGTGCCAGCAGCTTAACCCCAGCAACTAATGAAAAACTGTTTTTT. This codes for CASSLTPATNEKLFF.

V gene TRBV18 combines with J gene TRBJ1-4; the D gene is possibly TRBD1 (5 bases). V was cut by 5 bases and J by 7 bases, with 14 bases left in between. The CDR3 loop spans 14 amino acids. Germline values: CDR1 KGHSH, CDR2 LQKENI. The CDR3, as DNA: TGTGCCAGCTCAACCGACCAGGGACTTGAAAAACTGTTTTTT. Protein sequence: CASSTDQGLEKLFF. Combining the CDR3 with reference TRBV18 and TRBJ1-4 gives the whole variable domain NAGVMQNPRHLVRRRGQEARLRCSPMKGHSHVYWYRQLPEEGLKFMVYLQKENIIDESGMPKERFSAEFPKEGPSILRIQQVVRGDSAAYFCASSTDQGLEKLFFGSGTQLSVL.

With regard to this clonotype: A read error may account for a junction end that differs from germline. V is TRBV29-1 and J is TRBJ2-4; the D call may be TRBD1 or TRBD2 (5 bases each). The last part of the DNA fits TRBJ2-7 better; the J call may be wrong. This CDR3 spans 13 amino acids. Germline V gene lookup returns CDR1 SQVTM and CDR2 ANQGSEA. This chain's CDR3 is CSVSGTTSCEQYF. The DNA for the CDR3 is TGCAGCGTTTCCGGGACGACATCCTGCGAGCAGTACTTC.

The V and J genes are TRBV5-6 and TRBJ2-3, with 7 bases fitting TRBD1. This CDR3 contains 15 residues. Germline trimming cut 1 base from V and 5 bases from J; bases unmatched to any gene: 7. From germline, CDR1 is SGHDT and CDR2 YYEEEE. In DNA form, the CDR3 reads TGTGCCAGCAGCTTGTATGGACAGGCTAAAGATACGCAGTATTTT. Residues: CASSLYGQAKDTQYF.

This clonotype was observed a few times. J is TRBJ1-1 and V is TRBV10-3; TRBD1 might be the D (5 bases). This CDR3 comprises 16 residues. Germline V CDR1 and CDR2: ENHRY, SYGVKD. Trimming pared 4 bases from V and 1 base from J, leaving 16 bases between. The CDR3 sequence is CAISGIKTVWNTEAFF. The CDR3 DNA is TGTGCCATCAGTGGGATAAAGACAGTCTGGAACACTGAAGCTTTCTTT.